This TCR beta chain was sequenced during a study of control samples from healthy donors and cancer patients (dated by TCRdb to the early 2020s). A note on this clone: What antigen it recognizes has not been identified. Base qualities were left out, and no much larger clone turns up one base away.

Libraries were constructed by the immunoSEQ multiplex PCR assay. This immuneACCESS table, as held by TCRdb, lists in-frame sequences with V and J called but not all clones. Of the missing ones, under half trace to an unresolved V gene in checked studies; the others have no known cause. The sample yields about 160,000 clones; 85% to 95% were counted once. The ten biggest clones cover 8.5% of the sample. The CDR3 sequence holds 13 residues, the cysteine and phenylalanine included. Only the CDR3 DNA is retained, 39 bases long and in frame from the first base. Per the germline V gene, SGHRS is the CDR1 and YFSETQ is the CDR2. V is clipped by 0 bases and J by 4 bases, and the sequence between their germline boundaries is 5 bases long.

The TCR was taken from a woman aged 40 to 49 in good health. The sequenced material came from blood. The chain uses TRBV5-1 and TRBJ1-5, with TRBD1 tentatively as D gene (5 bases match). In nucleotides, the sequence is TGCGCCAGCAGCTTGGGACAGAATCAGCCCCAGCATTTT. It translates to CASSLGQNQPQHF.